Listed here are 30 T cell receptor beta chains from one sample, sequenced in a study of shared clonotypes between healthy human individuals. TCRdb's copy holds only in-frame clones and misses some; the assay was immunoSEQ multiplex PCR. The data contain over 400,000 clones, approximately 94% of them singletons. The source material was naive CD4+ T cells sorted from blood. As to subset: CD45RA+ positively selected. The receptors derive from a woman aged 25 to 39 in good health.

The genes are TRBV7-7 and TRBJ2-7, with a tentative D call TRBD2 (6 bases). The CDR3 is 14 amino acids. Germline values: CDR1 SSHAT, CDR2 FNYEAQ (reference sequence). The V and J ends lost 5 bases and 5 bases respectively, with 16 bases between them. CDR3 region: CASSPLGGVHEQYF. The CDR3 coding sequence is TGTGCCAGCAGCCCCCTCGGCGGGGTCCACGAGCAGTACTTC.

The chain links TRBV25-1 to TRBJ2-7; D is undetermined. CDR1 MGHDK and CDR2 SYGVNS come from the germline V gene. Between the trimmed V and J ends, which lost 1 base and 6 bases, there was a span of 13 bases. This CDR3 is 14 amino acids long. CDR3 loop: CASSESWVFSEQYF. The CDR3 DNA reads TGTGCCAGCAGTGAATCTTGGGTTTTCAGCGAGCAGTACTTC.

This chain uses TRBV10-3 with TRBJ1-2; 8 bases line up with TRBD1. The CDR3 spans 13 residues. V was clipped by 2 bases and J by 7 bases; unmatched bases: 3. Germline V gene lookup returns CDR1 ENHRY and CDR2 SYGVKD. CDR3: CAISETQGAGYTF. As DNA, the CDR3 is TGTGCCATCAGTGAGACCCAGGGGGCTGGCTACACCTTC.

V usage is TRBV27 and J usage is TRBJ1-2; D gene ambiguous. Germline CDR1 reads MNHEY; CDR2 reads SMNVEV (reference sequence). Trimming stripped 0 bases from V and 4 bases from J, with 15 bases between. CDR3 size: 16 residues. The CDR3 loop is CASSLSIRTRIYGYTF. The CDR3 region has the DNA TGTGCCAGCAGTTTATCGATTAGGACCCGGATCTATGGCTACACCTTC.

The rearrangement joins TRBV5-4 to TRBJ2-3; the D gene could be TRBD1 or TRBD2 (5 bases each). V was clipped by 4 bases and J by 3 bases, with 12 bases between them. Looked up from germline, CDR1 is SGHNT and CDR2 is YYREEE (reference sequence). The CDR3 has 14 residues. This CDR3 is CASSREEGTDTQYF. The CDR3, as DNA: TGTGCCAGCAGCCGAGAAGAGGGGACAGATACGCAGTATTTT. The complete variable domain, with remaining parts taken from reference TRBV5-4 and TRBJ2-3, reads ETGVTQSPTHLIKTRGQQVTLRCSSQSGHNTVSWYQQALGQGPQFIFQYYREEENGRGNFPPRFSGLQFPNYSSELNVNALELDDSALYLCASSREEGTDTQYFGPGTRLTVL.

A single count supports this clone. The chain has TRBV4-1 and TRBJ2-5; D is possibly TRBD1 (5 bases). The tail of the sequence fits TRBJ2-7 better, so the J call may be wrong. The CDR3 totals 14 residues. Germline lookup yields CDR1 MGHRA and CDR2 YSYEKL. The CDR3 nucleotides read TGCGCCAGCACTCAGGGCCCAGGGCTCTACGAGCAGTACTTC. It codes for CASTQGPGLYEQYF.

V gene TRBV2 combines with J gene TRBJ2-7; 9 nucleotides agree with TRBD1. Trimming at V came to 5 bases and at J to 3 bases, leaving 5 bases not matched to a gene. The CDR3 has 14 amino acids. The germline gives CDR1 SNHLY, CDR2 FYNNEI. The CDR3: CASSRQGGYYEQYF. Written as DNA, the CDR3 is TGTGCCAGCAGTCGACAGGGGGGGTACTACGAGCAGTACTTC. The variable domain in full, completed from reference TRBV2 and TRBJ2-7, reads EPEVTQTPSHQVTQMGQEVILRCVPISNHLYFYWYRQILGQKVEFLVSFYNNEISEKSEIFDDQFSVERPDGSNFTLKIRSTKLEDSAMYFCASSRQGGYYEQYFGPGTRLTVT.

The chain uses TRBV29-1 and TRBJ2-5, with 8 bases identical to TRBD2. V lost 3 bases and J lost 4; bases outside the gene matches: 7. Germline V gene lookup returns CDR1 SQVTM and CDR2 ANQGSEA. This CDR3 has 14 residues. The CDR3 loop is CSVDSAGVRETQYF. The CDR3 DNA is TGCAGCGTTGACTCAGCGGGAGTGCGAGAGACCCAGTACTTC.

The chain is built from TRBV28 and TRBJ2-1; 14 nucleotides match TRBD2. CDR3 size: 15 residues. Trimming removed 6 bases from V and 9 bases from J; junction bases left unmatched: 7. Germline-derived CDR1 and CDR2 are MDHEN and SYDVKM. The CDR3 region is CASRWGLAGVGEQFF. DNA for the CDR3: TGTGCCAGCAGGTGGGGACTAGCGGGAGTAGGTGAGCAGTTCTTC.

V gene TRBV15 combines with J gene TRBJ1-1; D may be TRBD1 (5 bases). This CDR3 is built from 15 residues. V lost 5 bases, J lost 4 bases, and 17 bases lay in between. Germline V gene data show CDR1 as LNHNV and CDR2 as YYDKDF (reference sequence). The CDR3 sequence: CATSPQLRGFTEAFF. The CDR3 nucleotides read TGTGCCACCAGCCCCCAGCTGAGGGGATTCACTGAAGCTTTCTTT.

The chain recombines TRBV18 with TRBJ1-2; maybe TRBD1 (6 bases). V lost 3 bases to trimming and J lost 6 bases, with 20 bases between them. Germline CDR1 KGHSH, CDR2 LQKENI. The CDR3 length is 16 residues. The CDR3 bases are TGTGCCAGCTCACCCATCAAGGGGGTACGGCGCGATGGCTACACCTTC. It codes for CASSPIKGVRRDGYTF.

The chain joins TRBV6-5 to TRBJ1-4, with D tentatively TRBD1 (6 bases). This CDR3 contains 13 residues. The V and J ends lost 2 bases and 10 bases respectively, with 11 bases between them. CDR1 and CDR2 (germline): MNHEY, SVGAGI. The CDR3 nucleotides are TGTGCCAGCAGTTACGCGACAGGCGGAAAACTGTTTTTT. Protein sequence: CASSYATGGKLFF.

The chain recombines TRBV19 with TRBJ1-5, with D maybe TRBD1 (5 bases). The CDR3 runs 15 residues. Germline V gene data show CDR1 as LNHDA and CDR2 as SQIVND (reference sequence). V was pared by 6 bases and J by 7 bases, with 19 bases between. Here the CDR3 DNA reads TGTGCCAGTAGAACCGGGACCCCTTCGCGGCAGCCCCAGCATTTT. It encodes CASRTGTPSRQPQHF.

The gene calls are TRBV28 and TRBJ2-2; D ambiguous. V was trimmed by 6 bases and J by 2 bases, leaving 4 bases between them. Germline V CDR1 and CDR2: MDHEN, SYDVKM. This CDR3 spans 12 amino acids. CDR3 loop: CASRLNTGELFF. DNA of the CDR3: TGTGCCAGCAGGTTAAACACCGGGGAGCTGTTTTTT. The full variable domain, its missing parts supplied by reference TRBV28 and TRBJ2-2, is DVKVTQSSRYLVKRTGEKVFLECVQDMDHENMFWYRQDPGLGLRLIYFSYDVKMKEKGDIPEGYSVSREKKERFSLILESASTNQTSMYLCASRLNTGELFFGEGSRLTVL.

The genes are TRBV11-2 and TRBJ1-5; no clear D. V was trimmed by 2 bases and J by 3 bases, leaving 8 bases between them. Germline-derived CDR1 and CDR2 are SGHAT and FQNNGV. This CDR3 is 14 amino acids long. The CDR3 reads CASSLWGSNQPQHF. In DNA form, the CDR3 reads TGTGCCAGCAGCTTATGGGGATCCAATCAGCCCCAGCATTTT.

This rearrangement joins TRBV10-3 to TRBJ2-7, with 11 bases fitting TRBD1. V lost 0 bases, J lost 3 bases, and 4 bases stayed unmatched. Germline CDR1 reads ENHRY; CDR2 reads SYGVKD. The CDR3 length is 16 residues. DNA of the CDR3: TGTGCCATCAGTGAGTCCCCGGGACAGGGGGTCTACGAGCAGTACTTC. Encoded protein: CAISESPGQGVYEQYF.

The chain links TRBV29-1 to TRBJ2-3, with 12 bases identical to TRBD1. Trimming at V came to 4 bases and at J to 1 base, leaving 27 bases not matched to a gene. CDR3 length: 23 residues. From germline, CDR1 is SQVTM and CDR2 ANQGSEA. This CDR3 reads CSVARRGTGGVIAGGTGTDTQYF. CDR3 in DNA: TGCAGCGTTGCCCGACGCGGGACAGGGGGCGTAATAGCGGGAGGCACGGGCACAGATACGCAGTATTTT.

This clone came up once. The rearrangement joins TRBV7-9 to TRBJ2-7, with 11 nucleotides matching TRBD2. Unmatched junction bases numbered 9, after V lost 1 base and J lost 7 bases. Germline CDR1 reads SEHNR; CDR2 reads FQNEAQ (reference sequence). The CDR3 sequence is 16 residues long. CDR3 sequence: CASSLDSGLAGGEQYF. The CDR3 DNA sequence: TGTGCCAGCAGCTTAGATAGCGGACTAGCGGGCGGAGAGCAGTACTTC.

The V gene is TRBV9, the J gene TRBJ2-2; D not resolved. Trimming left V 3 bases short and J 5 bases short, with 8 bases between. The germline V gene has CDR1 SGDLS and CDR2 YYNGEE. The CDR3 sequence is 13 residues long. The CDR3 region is CASSASLTGELFF. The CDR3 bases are TGTGCCAGCAGCGCCTCTCTAACCGGGGAGCTGTTTTTT.

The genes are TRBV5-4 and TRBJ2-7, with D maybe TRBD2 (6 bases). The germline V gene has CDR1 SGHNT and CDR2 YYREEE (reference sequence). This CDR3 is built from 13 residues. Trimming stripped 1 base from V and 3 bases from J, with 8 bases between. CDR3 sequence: CASSLQGLYEQYF. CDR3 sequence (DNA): TGTGCCAGCAGCTTGCAGGGACTCTACGAGCAGTACTTC.

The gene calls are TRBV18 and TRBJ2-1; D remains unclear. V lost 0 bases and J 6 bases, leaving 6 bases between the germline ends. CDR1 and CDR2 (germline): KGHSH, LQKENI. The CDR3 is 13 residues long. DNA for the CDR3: TGTGCCAGCTCACCACCAGAGCGCAATGAGCAGTTCTTC. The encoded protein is CASSPPERNEQFF.

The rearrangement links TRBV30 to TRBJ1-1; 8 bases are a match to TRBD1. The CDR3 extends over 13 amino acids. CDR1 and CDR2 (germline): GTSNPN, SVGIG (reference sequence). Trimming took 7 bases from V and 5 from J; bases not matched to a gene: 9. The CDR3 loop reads CAFLGRGPTEAFF. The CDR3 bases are TGTGCCTTCCTCGGCAGGGGGCCAACTGAAGCTTTCTTT.

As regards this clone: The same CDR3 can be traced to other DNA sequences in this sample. The chain's CDR3 is CASSGPGGEQYF. CDR3 DNA: TGTGCCAGCAGCGGACCCGGTGGCGAGCAGTACTTC. J is TRBJ2-7 and V is TRBV5-5; no definite D call. The ends were cut back, 4 bases at V and 6 bases at J, with 11 bases in the middle. Germline values: CDR1 SGHKS, CDR2 YYEKEE (reference sequence). This CDR3 has 12 amino acids.

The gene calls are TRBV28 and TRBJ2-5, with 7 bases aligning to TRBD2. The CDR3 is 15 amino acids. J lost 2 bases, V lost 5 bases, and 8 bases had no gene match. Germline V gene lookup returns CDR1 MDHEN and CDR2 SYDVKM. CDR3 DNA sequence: TGTGCCAGCAGTAGCTCGCTAGCGGCGCAAGAGACCCAGTACTTC. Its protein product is CASSSSLAAQETQYF. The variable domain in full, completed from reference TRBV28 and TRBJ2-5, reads DVKVTQSSRYLVKRTGEKVFLECVQDMDHENMFWYRQDPGLGLRLIYFSYDVKMKEKGDIPEGYSVSREKKERFSLILESASTNQTSMYLCASSSSLAAQETQYFGPGTRLLVL.

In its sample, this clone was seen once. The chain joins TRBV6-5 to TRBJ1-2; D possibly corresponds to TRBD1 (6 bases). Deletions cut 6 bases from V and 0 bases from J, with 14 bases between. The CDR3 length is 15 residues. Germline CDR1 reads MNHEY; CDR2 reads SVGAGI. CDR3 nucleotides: TGTGCCAGCAGGGGACCAGGGGAAGCTAACTATGGCTACACCTTC. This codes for CASRGPGEANYGYTF.

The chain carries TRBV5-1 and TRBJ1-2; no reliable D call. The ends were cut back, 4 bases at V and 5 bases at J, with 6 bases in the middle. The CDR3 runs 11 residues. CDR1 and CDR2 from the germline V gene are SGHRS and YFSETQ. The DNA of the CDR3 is TGCGCCAGCAGCGGCGGGTATGGCTACACCTTC. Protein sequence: CASSGGYGYTF.

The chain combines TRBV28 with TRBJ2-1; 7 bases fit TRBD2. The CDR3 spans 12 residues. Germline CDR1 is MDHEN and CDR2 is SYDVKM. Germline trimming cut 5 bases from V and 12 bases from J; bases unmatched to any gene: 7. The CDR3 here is CASSVSSGRQFF. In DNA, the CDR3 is TGTGCCAGCAGTGTATCTAGCGGACGGCAGTTCTTC.

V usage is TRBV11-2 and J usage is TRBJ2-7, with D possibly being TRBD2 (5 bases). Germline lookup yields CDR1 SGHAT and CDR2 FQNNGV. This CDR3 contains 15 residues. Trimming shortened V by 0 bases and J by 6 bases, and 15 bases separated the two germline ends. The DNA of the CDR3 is TGTGCCAGCAGCTTAGATTCTAGCTTTCAAGGCGAGCAGTACTTC. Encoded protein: CASSLDSSFQGEQYF.

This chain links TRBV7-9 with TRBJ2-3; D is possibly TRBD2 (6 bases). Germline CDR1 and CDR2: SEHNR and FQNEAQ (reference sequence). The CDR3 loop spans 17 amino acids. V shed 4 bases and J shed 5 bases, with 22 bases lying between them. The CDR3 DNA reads TGTGCCAGCAGCTGGTGGGGGGACTCCCGGGGTATAGATACGCAGTATTTT. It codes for CASSWWGDSRGIDTQYF.

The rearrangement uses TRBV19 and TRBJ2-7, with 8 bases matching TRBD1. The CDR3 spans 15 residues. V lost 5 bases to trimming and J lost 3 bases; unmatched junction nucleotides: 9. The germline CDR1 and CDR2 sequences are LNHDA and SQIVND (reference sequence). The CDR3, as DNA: TGTGCCAGTAGTCCGCCCGGGACAGGCCGCTACGAGCAGTACTTC. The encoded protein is CASSPPGTGRYEQYF.